The sequence of this T cell receptor beta chain was determined in a study of shared clonotypes between healthy human individuals. Notes on the study in general: Sequencing depth was expected to influence donor clonotype sharing.

CD45RO negativity and positive selection for CCR7 defined naive CD8 cells, a population that excluded terminally differentiated effector memory CD45RA+ cells. Donors, healthy HIV-negative adults, lacked recent acute infections or vaccinations. Losses at the gene ends were 6 bases for V and 2 bases for J; bases not matched to a gene: 4. Germline assignment: CDR1 MNHEY and CDR2 SMNVEV (reference sequence). The CDR3 is 13 amino acids. Approximately 210 ng DNA, around 30,000 T cell genomes, went into each sorted-subset replicate PCR. Under the authors' procedure: Owing to the provision of junction-only sequences devoid of quality scores by immunoSEQ, filtering differed. Sequenced by immunoSEQ multiplex PCR; TCRdb stores in-frame clones only, minus some. The V and J calls and clone size were taken over from that table, and D and trimming were inferred from the DNA. The table records millions of clones, roughly 95% of them present only once.

This clone was seen just once. Its antigen is not identified. The J gene is TRBJ2-7, the V gene TRBV27; 7 bases are shared with TRBD2. This TCR was recovered from a man younger than 30 in good health. Sequencing was done on a sample of naive CD8+ T cells sorted from blood. CDR3 region: CASRPGGAYEQYF. Here the CDR3 DNA reads TGTGCCAGCAGGCCGGGGGGAGCCTACGAGCAGTACTTC.